This T cell receptor (beta chain) was sequenced during a study of cytomegalovirus exposure and HLA in healthy donors. Study-wide results and limits: The productive fraction for most TCR beta V segments was about 87% or about 30% in an earlier analysis.

CDR1 is MDHEN and CDR2 is SYDVKM in the germline V gene. This CDR3 comprises 13 residues. Trimming left V 7 bases short and J 1 base short, with 8 bases between. About this clone itself: The antigen remains unidentified.

Amplification used 60 Vbeta primers and 13 Jbeta primers. Method: immunoSEQ multiplex PCR; TCRdb's copy keeps in-frame clones and lacks some. Altogether around 190,000 clones are present, around 90% being singletons, with the ten largest covering around 0.99%. The sample taken for sequencing was PBMCs. The chain employs TRBV28 and TRBJ1-3; D gene unclear. This TCR was recovered from a boy aged 2-15 years in good health and CMV-seronegative. For the CDR3, the DNA is TGTGCCAGCAATTCCAATTCTGGAAACACCATATATTTT. This translates into CASNSNSGNTIYF.